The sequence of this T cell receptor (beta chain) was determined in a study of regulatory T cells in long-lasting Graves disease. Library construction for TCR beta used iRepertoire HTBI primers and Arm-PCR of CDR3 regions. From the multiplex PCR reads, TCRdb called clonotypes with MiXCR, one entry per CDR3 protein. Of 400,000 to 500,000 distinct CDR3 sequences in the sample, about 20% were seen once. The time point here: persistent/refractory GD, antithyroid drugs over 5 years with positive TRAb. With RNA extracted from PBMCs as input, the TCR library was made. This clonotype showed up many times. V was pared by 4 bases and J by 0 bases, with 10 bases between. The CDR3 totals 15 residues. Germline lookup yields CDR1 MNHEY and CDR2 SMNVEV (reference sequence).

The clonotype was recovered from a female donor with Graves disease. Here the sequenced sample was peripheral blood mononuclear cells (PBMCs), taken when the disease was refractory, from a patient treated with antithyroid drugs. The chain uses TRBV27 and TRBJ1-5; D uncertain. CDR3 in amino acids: CASSWSGDSNQPQHF. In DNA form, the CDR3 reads TGTGCCAGCAGTTGGTCCGGTGATAGCAATCAGCCCCAGCATTTT.